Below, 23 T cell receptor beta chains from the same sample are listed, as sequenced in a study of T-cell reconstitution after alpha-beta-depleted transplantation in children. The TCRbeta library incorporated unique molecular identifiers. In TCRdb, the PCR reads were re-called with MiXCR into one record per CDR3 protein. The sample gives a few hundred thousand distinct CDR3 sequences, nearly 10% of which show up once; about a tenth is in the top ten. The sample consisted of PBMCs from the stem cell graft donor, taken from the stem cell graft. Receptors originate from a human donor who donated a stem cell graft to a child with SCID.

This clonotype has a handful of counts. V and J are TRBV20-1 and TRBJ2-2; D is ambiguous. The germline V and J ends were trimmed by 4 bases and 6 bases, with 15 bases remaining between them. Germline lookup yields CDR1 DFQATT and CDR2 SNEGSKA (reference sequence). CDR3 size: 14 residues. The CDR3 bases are TGCAGTGCTACCAAAAGTCGAACACCCGGGGAGCTGTTTTTT. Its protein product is CSATKSRTPGELFF.

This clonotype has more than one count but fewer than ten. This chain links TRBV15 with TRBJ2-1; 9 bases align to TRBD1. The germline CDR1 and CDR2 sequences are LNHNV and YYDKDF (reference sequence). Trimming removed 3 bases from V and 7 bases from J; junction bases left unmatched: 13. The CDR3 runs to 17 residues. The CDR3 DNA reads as TGTGCCACCAGCAGCCACGACAGGGGGGTTTGGTCAAATGAGCAGTTCTTC. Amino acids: CATSSHDRGVWSNEQFF.

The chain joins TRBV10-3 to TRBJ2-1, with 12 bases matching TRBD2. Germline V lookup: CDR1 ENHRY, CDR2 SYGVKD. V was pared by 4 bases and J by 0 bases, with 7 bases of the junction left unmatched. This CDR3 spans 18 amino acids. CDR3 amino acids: CAISGTSGARPSYNEQFF. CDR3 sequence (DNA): TGTGCCATCAGTGGGACTAGCGGGGCGCGACCCTCCTACAATGAGCAGTTCTTC.

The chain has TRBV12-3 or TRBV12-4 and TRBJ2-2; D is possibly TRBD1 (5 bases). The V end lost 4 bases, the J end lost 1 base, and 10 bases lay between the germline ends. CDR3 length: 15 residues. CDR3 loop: CASSWAQGNTGELFF. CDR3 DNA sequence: TGTGCCAGCAGTTGGGCGCAGGGGAACACCGGGGAGCTGTTTTTT.

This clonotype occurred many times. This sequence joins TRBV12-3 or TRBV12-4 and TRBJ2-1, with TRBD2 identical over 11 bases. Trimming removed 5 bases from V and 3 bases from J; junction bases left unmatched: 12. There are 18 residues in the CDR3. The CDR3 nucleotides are TGTGCCAGCAGTGAAGCGGCTAGCGGGGGGATAGTCTACAATGAGCAGTTCTTC. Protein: CASSEAASGGIVYNEQFF.

CDR3 in amino acids: CASSEVAGDMMAVETQYF. The CDR3 bases are TGTGCCAGCAGTGAAGTGGCAGGAGACATGATGGCGGTAGAGACCCAGTACTTC. V and J are TRBV6-1 and TRBJ2-5; D is undetermined. The ends were cut back, 1 base at V and 4 bases at J, with 22 bases in the middle. This CDR3 contains 18 residues. CDR1 and CDR2 (germline): MNHNS, SASEGT.

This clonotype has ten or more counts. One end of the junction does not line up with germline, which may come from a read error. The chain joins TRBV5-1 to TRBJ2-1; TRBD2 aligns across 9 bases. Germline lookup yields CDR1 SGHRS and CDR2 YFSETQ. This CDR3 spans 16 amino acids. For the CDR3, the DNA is TGCGCCAGCAGCTTGTATGGCGGGGGGGCCAGAAATGAGCAGCTCTTC. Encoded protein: CASSLYGGGARNEQLF.

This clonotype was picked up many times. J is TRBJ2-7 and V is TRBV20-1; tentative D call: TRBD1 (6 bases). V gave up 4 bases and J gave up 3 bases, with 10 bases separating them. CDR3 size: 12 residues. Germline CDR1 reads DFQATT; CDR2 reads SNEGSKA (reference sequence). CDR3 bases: TGCAGTGCTACAATCAGGGGCTACGAGCAGTACTTC. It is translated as CSATIRGYEQYF.

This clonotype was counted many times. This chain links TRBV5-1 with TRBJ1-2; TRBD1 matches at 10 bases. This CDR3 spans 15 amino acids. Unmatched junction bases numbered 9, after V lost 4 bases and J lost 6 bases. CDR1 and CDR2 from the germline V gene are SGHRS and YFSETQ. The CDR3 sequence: CASSAGQGKGDGYTF. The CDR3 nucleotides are TGCGCCAGCAGCGCGGGACAGGGGAAGGGTGATGGCTACACCTTC.

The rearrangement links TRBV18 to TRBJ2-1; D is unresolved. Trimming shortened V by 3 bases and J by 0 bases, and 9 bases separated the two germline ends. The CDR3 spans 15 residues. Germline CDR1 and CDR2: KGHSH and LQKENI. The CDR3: CASSPSQSSYNEQFF. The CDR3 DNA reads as TGTGCCAGCTCACCTTCACAATCCTCCTACAATGAGCAGTTCTTC.

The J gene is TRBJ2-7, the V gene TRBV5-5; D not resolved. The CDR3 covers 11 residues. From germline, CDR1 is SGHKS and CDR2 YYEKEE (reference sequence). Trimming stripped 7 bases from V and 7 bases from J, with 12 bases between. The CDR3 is CASGEKNEQYF. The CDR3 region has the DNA TGTGCCAGCGGCGAAAAGAATGAGCAGTACTTC.

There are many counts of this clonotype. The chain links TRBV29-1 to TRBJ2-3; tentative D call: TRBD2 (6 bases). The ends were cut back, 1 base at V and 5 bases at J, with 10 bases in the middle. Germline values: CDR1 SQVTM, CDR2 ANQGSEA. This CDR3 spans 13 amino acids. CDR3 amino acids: CSVEVGTGDTQYF. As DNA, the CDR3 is TGCAGCGTTGAAGTGGGGACTGGAGATACGCAGTATTTT.

CDR3 sequence reads: CASSQTSGGGASYNEQFF. For the CDR3, the DNA is TGCGCCAGCAGCCAAACTAGCGGGGGTGGTGCATCCTACAATGAGCAGTTCTTC. This sequence joins TRBV4-1 and TRBJ2-1; 11 bases line up with TRBD2. The CDR3 has 18 residues. In germline, CDR1 is MGHRA, CDR2 YSYEKL. The V segment lost 2 bases and the J segment 1 base; nucleotides outside the gene matches: 7.

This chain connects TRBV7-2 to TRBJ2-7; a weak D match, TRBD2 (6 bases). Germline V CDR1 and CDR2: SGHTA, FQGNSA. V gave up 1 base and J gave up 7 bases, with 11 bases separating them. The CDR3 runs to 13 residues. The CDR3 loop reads CASSLDLAREQYF. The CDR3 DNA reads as TGTGCCAGCAGCTTAGATCTAGCGAGGGAGCAGTACTTC.

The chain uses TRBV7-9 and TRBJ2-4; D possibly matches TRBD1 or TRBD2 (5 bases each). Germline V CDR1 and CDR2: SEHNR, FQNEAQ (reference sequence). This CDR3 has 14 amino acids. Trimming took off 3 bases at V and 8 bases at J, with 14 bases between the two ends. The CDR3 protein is CASSFGTYGDIQYF. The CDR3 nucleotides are TGTGCCAGCAGCTTCGGGACGTATGGGGACATTCAGTACTTC.

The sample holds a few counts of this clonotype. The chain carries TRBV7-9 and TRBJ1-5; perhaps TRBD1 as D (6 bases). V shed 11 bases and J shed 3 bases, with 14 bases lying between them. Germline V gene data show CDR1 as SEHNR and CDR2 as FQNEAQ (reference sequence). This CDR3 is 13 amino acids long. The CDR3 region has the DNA TGTGCCTCCTCAGGGGACCCCAATCAGCCCCAGCATTTT. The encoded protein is CASSGDPNQPQHF.

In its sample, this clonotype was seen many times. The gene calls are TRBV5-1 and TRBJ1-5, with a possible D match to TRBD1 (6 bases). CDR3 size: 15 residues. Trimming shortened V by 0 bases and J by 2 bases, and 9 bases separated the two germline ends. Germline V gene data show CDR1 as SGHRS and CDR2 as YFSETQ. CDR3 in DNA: TGCGCCAGCAGCTTGGGGACAGACCGCAATCAGCCCCAGCATTTT. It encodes CASSLGTDRNQPQHF.

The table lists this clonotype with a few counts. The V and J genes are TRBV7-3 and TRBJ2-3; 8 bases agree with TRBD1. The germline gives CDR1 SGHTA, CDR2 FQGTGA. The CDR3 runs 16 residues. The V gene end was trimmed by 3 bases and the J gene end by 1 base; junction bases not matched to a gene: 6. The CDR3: CASSFYGQGGTDTQYF. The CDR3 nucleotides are TGTGCCAGCAGCTTTTACGGACAGGGAGGCACAGATACGCAGTATTTT.

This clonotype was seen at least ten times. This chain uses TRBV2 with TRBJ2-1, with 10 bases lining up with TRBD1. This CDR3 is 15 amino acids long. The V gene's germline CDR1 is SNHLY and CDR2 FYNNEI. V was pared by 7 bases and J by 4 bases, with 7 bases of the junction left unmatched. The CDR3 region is CASKGGTGAYNEQFF. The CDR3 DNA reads TGTGCCAGCAAGGGCGGGACAGGGGCGTACAATGAGCAGTTCTTC.

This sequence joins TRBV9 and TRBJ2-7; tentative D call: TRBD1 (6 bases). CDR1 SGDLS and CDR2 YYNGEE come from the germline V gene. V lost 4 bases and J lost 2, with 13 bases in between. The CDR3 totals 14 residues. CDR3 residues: CASSQQGLAYEQYF. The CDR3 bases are TGTGCCAGCAGCCAACAGGGTCTCGCCTACGAGCAGTACTTC.

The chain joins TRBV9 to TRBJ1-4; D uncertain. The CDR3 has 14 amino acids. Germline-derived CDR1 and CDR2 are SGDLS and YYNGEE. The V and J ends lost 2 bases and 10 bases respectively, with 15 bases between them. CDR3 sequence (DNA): TGTGCCAGCAGCGTCCTTCGGGAGGGCGGAAAACTGTTTTTT. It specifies CASSVLREGGKLFF.

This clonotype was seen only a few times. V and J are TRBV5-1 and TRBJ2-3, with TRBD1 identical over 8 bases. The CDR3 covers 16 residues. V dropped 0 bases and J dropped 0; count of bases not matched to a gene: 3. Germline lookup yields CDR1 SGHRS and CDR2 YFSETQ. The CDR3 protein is CASSLGGQDSTDTQYF. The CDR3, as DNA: TGCGCCAGCAGCTTGGGGGGACAGGATAGCACAGATACGCAGTATTTT.

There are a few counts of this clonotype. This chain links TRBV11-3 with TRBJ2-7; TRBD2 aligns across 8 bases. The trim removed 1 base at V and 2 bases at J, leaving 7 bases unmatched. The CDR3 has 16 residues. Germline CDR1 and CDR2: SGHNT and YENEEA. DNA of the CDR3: TGTGCCAGCAGCTTAGGGGCGGGGGGCGACACCTACGAGCAGTACTTC. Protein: CASSLGAGGDTYEQYF.